These T cell receptor beta chains were read from a single sample in a study of blood T cells in healthy people across ages. TCRdb ran MiXCR on the 5' RACE reads and lists one entry per CDR3 protein. The sample holds approximately 580,000 distinct CDR3 sequences, 20% to 30% seen once. This sample was shared with a second study, whose subject was T cells of mothers and their children.

Sequenced: blood. The receptor source for this set is a boy between 10 and 17 years old in good health. CDR3s include the opening cysteine and the closing phenylalanine or tryptophan. Each record gives: J gene, V gene, CDR3 protein.

TRBJ2-3,TRBV29-1,CSVNRGQADTQYF
TRBJ1-6,TRBV7-9,CASSVDLLLGEPLHF
TRBJ1-1,TRBV6-2/TRBV6-3,CASSYRVTEAFF
TRBJ2-5,TRBV4-1,CASSQVQAGPETQYF
TRBJ2-1,TRBV5-1,CASSLLAGGNEQFF
TRBJ2-5,TRBV28,CASSLLAGSQTQYF
TRBJ2-7,TRBV5-6,CASSFAGWGSPYEQYF
TRBJ2-1,TRBV12-3/TRBV12-4,CASRTTDNEQFF
TRBJ1-5,TRBV12-3/TRBV12-4,CASSLGGQGSNQPQHF
TRBJ2-5,TRBV20-1,CSARARLAGGLQETQYF
TRBJ2-3,TRBV7-9,CASSLYVGGDGTDTQYF
TRBJ2-5,TRBV7-2,CASSSNSAAPQYF
TRBJ1-1,TRBV4-3,CASSQDLRGLEMNTEAFF
TRBJ1-1,TRBV9,CASSVMEGENTEAFF
TRBJ2-2,TRBV28,CASSFRAKHRELFF
TRBJ2-1,TRBV7-2,CASSLILGENGQFF
TRBJ1-2,TRBV12-3/TRBV12-4,CASSFSDNGYTF
TRBJ2-5,TRBV4-1,CASSQGGRGVIQETQYF
TRBJ1-2,TRBV9,CASNYKGGDYGYTF
TRBJ1-5,TRBV6-1,CASSESSNQPQHF
TRBJ2-7,TRBV6-8,CASHRGTYEQYF
TRBJ1-1,TRBV29-1,CSARDAMNTEAFF
TRBJ1-4,TRBV6-1,CASRTQGWLFF
TRBJ1-2,TRBV28,CASSRMGRGLVGAF
TRBJ1-4,TRBV18,CASSDHLAGSNEKLFF
TRBJ2-3,TRBV7-3,CAGEDGAPSTDTQYF
TRBJ1-1,TRBV2,CASNPGTGKTEAFF
TRBJ2-3,TRBV7-3,CASSYGRSTDTQYF
.,TRBV4-3,CASSQDVTTYEQYF
.,TRBV12-3/TRBV12-4,CASRDTAYEQYF
TRBJ1-2,TRBV4-1,CASSQGELDNYGYTF
TRBJ2-5,TRBV9,CASSVDAETQYF
TRBJ1-6,TRBV10-3,CAISESGQGYSPLHF
TRBJ1-2,TRBV29-1,CSVEGMDGYTF
TRBJ2-5,TRBV20-1,CSARDRNNPEETQYF
TRBJ1-2,TRBV4-1,CASSQVSSNYGYTF
TRBJ1-5,TRBV7-3,CASSLLGRGQPQHF
TRBJ2-1,TRBV28,CASSGVLLAGGGYNEQFF
TRBJ1-5,TRBV20-1,CSARTANQPQHF
TRBJ2-7,TRBV7-9,CASSLSQGLSSYEQYF
TRBJ2-7,TRBV20-1,CSARFAGQGFYEQYF
TRBJ2-5,TRBV5-5,CASSLAPSQETQYF
TRBJ2-1,TRBV15,CATSRDRGGAYEQFF
TRBJ1-2,TRBV5-5,CASSLGQGRDYGYTF
TRBJ1-2,TRBV6-5,CASGPSENGYTF